What follows are 9 T cell receptor beta chains derived from one specimen sequenced in a study of T cell responses to AZD1222 COVID-19 vaccine. The assay was immunoSEQ multiplex PCR, and TCRdb's table has in-frame clones only and misses some. There are 150,000 or so clones in the sample; 90% to 95% occur only once, and 1.5% to 2% lies in the top ten. Source: peripheral blood, taken on day 0 of AZD1222 vaccination. These receptors were collected from an adult in good health.

This sequence joins TRBV9 and TRBJ2-2; 10 bases agree with TRBD2. The CDR3 loop spans 16 amino acids. Per germline, CDR1 SGDLS and CDR2 YYNGEE. After removal of 4 bases from V and 4 bases from J, the junction contained 7 bases not matched to a gene. The CDR3 reads CASSPRRLAGTGELFF. The CDR3 nucleotides read TGTGCCAGCAGCCCTCGCAGACTAGCGGGCACCGGGGAGCTGTTTTTT.

The chain recombines TRBV6-1 with TRBJ2-5; D gene unclear. The germline V gene has CDR1 MNHNS and CDR2 SASEGT. Trimming took off 1 base at V and 5 bases at J, with 2 bases between the two ends. The CDR3 covers 11 residues. For the CDR3, the DNA is TGTGCCAGCAGTGAAGTTGAGACCCAGTACTTC. Its protein product is CASSEVETQYF.

This clone was detected only once. The chain combines TRBV9 with TRBJ2-3; D remains unclear. CDR1 and CDR2 from the germline V gene are SGDLS and YYNGEE. The germline V and J ends were trimmed by 7 bases and 0 bases, with 12 bases remaining between them. The CDR3 runs to 14 residues. CDR3 region: CASGEGASTDTQYF. As DNA, the CDR3 is TGTGCCAGCGGGGAAGGAGCTAGCACAGATACGCAGTATTTT.

The chain carries TRBV20-1 and TRBJ1-5; weak D call: TRBD1 (5 bases). Germline V gene data show CDR1 as DFQATT and CDR2 as SNEGSKA (reference sequence). The length of the CDR3 is 13 residues. Trimming took off 3 bases at V and 5 bases at J, with 11 bases between the two ends. CDR3 sequence: CSASSRGDQPQHF. CDR3 bases: TGCAGTGCTAGTTCGCGGGGGGATCAGCCCCAGCATTTT.

V and J are TRBV19 and TRBJ2-2; 7 positions match TRBD1. In germline, CDR1 is LNHDA, CDR2 SQIVND (reference sequence). The junction had 8 bases not matched to a gene; V was cut back by 7 bases and J by 6 bases. The CDR3 spans 14 residues. CDR3 region: CASTPTGSAGELFF. Written as DNA, the CDR3 is TGTGCCAGTACCCCGACAGGGTCTGCCGGGGAGCTGTTTTTT.

The rearrangement links TRBV18 to TRBJ2-1; the D is unclear. The CDR3 is made up of 12 amino acids. V lost 4 bases, J lost 3 bases, and 4 bases lay in between. Looked up from germline, CDR1 is KGHSH and CDR2 is LQKENI. The CDR3 loop reads CASSQYYNEQFF. DNA for the CDR3: TGTGCCAGCTCACAATACTACAATGAGCAGTTCTTC. Variable domain in full (rest from reference TRBV18 and TRBJ2-1): NAGVMQNPRHLVRRRGQEARLRCSPMKGHSHVYWYRQLPEEGLKFMVYLQKENIIDESGMPKERFSAEFPKEGPSILRIQQVVRGDSAAYFCASSQYYNEQFFGPGTRLTVL.

The chain links TRBV6-5 to TRBJ2-3, with D perhaps TRBD1 (6 bases). CDR1 and CDR2 (germline): MNHEY, SVGAGI. Deletions cut 4 bases from V and 6 bases from J, with 8 bases between. The CDR3 sequence is 12 residues long. The CDR3 loop reads CASSWDIDTQYF. Written as DNA, the CDR3 is TGTGCCAGCAGTTGGGACATCGATACGCAGTATTTT.

V usage is TRBV3-1 (or the pseudogene TRBV3-2) and J usage is TRBJ2-5; 8 nucleotides match TRBD2. The CDR3 has 16 amino acids. With V trimmed by 2 bases and J by 3 bases, 8 bases remained unmatched. Germline CDR1 is LGHDT and CDR2 is YNNKEL (reference sequence). In nucleotides, the CDR3 is TGTGCCAGCAGCCAAAATTGGGGTAGCGGGAAAGAGACCCAGTACTTC. Amino acid sequence: CASSQNWGSGKETQYF.

This rearrangement joins TRBV6-5 to TRBJ2-3; 7 bases align to TRBD1. The germline V gene encodes CDR1 MNHEY and CDR2 SVGAGI. The CDR3 has 15 residues. V lost 5 bases and J lost 6; bases outside the gene matches: 11. The CDR3 loop reads CASSRATGTEDTQYF. The CDR3 DNA reads TGTGCCAGCAGTCGTGCGACCGGGACAGAGGATACGCAGTATTTT.